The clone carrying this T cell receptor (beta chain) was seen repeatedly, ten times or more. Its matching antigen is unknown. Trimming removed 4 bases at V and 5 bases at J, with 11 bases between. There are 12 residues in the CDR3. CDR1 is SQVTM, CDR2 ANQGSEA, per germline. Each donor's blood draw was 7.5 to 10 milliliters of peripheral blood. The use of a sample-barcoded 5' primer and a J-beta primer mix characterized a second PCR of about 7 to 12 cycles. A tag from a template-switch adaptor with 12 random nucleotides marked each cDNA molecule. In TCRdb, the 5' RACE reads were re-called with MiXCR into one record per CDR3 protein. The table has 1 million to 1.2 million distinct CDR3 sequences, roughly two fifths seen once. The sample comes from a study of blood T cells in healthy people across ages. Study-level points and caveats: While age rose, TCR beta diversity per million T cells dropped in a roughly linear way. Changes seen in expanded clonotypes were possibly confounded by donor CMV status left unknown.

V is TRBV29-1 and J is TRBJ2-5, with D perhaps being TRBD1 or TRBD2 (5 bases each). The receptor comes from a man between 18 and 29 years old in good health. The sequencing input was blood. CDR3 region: CSVVDEGETQYF. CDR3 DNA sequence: TGCAGCGTTGTCGACGAGGGGGAGACCCAGTACTTC.